This is a list of T cell receptor beta chains from one sample in a study of blood T cell repertoires in COVID-19. Profiled with immunoSEQ multiplex PCR; TCRdb holds only in-frame clones, not every one. The sample lists tens of thousands of clones, 90% occurring once. Sequenced: peripheral blood. Receptor source: a man aged 60-69 years with acute or convalescent COVID-19. Both conserved end residues are part of each CDR3. Each record gives: CDR3 length, J gene, V gene, clone size, D gene, CDR3 protein, CDR3 DNA. The D gene is left open where the match is weak. Part of the rows lack a size; the others show once, few, many or a class for expanded clones.

cdr3_length: 14
j_call: TRBJ2-2
v_call: TRBV7-8
clone_size: NA
d_call: NA
cdr3_aa: CASSLVQGTRELFF
cdr3_nt: TGTGCCAGCAGCTTAGTCCAGGGGACGAGGGAGCTGTTTTTT

cdr3_length: 13
j_call: TRBJ2-1
v_call: TRBV7-2
clone_size: NA
d_call: TRBD1
cdr3_aa: CASSIGQGQEQFF
cdr3_nt: TGTGCCAGCAGCATCGGACAGGGACAAGAGCAGTTCTTC

cdr3_length: 12
j_call: TRBJ1-1
v_call: TRBV11-2
clone_size: NA
d_call: TRBD1
cdr3_aa: CASSPGGTEAFF
cdr3_nt: TGTGCCAGCAGCCCAGGGGGCACTGAAGCTTTCTTT

cdr3_length: 14
j_call: TRBJ2-7
v_call: TRBV19
clone_size: NA
d_call: NA
cdr3_aa: CASSWASESYEQYF
cdr3_nt: TGTGCCAGTAGTTGGGCTAGCGAGTCCTACGAGCAGTACTTC

cdr3_length: 11
j_call: TRBJ1-2
v_call: TRBV7-2
clone_size: once
d_call: NA
cdr3_aa: CASSLVNGYTF
cdr3_nt: TGTGCCAGCAGCTTAGTAAATGGCTACACCTTC

cdr3_length: 15
j_call: TRBJ1-4
v_call: TRBV4-2
clone_size: NA
d_call: NA
cdr3_aa: CASSLKQGSNEKLFF
cdr3_nt: TGTGCCAGCAGCCTCAAACAGGGATCTAATGAAAAACTGTTTTTT

cdr3_length: 13
j_call: TRBJ2-3
v_call: TRBV30
clone_size: NA
d_call: NA
cdr3_aa: CAWRLASTDTQYF
cdr3_nt: TGTGCCTGGAGGTTAGCTAGCACAGATACGCAGTATTTT

cdr3_length: 13
j_call: TRBJ1-3
v_call: TRBV5-1
clone_size: NA
d_call: NA
cdr3_aa: CASSSGTGNTIYF
cdr3_nt: TGCGCCAGCAGCTCGGGTACTGGAAACACCATATATTTT

cdr3_length: 11
j_call: TRBJ2-7
v_call: TRBV10-2
clone_size: NA
d_call: NA
cdr3_aa: CATRDYTEQYF
cdr3_nt: TGCGCCACCAGAGATTACACGGAGCAGTACTTC

cdr3_length: 13
j_call: TRBJ1-4
v_call: TRBV30
clone_size: NA
d_call: TRBD1
cdr3_aa: CACSRGVNEKLFF
cdr3_nt: TGTGCCTGTTCCAGGGGGGTTAATGAAAAACTGTTTTTT

cdr3_length: 16
j_call: TRBJ2-3
v_call: TRBV5-1
clone_size: NA
d_call: TRBD2
cdr3_aa: CASRKGLAGVADTQYF
cdr3_nt: TGCGCCAGCAGAAAAGGACTAGCGGGGGTGGCAGATACGCAGTATTTT

cdr3_length: 14
j_call: TRBJ1-3
v_call: TRBV3-1/TRBV3-2
clone_size: NA
d_call: NA
cdr3_aa: CASSRTASGNTIYF
cdr3_nt: TGTGCCAGCAGCCGAACAGCCTCTGGAAACACCATATATTTT

cdr3_length: 15
j_call: TRBJ1-1
v_call: TRBV6-5
clone_size: NA
d_call: NA
cdr3_aa: CASSRGQTVSGEAFF
cdr3_nt: TGTGCCAGCAGTCGCGGACAGACTGTCTCGGGTGAAGCTTTCTTT

cdr3_length: 12
j_call: TRBJ2-1
v_call: TRBV5-4
clone_size: NA
d_call: NA
cdr3_aa: CASSLDSNEQFF
cdr3_nt: TGTGCCAGCAGCTTGGACTCCAATGAGCAGTTCTTC

cdr3_length: 13
j_call: TRBJ1-4
v_call: TRBV6-2/TRBV6-3
clone_size: NA
d_call: NA
cdr3_aa: CASSPQYNEKLFF
cdr3_nt: TGTGCCAGCAGTCCGCAGTATAATGAAAAACTGTTTTTT

cdr3_length: 14
j_call: TRBJ1-5
v_call: TRBV6-5
clone_size: NA
d_call: TRBD1
cdr3_aa: CATLDRGRHQPQHF
cdr3_nt: TGTGCCACCTTGGACAGGGGGCGTCATCAGCCCCAGCATTTT

cdr3_length: 11
j_call: TRBJ1-1
v_call: TRBV12-5
clone_size: NA
d_call: NA
cdr3_aa: CASGSGAEAFF
cdr3_nt: TGTGCTAGTGGTTCAGGGGCTGAAGCTTTCTTT

cdr3_length: 16
j_call: TRBJ1-2
v_call: TRBV4-1
clone_size: NA
d_call: TRBD1
cdr3_aa: CASSSWTGSSNYGYTF
cdr3_nt: TGCGCCAGCAGCTCGTGGACAGGATCTTCCAACTATGGCTACACCTTC

cdr3_length: 12
j_call: TRBJ1-2
v_call: TRBV19
clone_size: NA
d_call: NA
cdr3_aa: CASGYRLSGYTF
cdr3_nt: TGTGCCAGTGGATACAGATTGAGTGGCTACACCTTC

cdr3_length: 15
j_call: TRBJ1-2
v_call: TRBV3-1/TRBV3-2
clone_size: NA
d_call: NA
cdr3_aa: CASSRGGDGRYGYTF
cdr3_nt: TGTGCCAGCAGCCGGGGGGGGGACGGTCGCTATGGCTACACCTTC

cdr3_length: 16
j_call: TRBJ1-4
v_call: TRBV7-8
clone_size: NA
d_call: TRBD1
cdr3_aa: CASSFLGTGVNEKLFF
cdr3_nt: TGTGCCAGCAGCTTCCTCGGGACAGGGGTAAATGAAAAACTGTTTTTT

cdr3_length: 16
j_call: TRBJ2-7
v_call: TRBV2
clone_size: NA
d_call: TRBD1
cdr3_aa: CASSKGDSYSSYEQYF
cdr3_nt: TGTGCCAGCAGTAAGGGGGACAGTTACTCCTCCTACGAGCAGTACTTC

cdr3_length: 17
j_call: TRBJ1-4
v_call: TRBV21-1
clone_size: NA
d_call: NA
cdr3_aa: CASSKGVWGATNEKLFF
cdr3_nt: TGTGCCAGCAGCAAAGGGGTTTGGGGGGCAACTAATGAAAAACTGTTTTTT

cdr3_length: 13
j_call: TRBJ1-2
v_call: TRBV12-3/TRBV12-4
clone_size: NA
d_call: NA
cdr3_aa: CASSPNGGRGYTF
cdr3_nt: TGTGCCAGCAGCCCTAACGGAGGGAGGGGCTACACCTTC

cdr3_length: 16
j_call: TRBJ1-6
v_call: TRBV10-2
clone_size: NA
d_call: TRBD1
cdr3_aa: CASSEAQGANNSPLHF
cdr3_nt: TGCGCCAGCAGTGAGGCCCAGGGGGCAAACAATTCACCCCTCCACTTT

cdr3_length: 15
j_call: TRBJ1-2
v_call: TRBV7-9
clone_size: NA
d_call: TRBD1
cdr3_aa: CASSPEGARAYGYTF
cdr3_nt: TGTGCCAGCAGCCCCGAGGGGGCCCGGGCCTATGGCTACACCTTC

cdr3_length: 14
j_call: TRBJ1-5
v_call: TRBV9
clone_size: NA
d_call: TRBD1
cdr3_aa: CASSAGQGNQPQHF
cdr3_nt: TGTGCCAGCAGCGCCGGACAGGGCAATCAGCCCCAGCATTTT

cdr3_length: 14
j_call: TRBJ2-1
v_call: TRBV4-1
clone_size: NA
d_call: NA
cdr3_aa: CASSQGGPYNEQFF
cdr3_nt: TGCGCCAGCAGCCAAGGAGGGCCGTACAATGAGCAGTTCTTC

cdr3_length: 15
j_call: TRBJ1-5
v_call: TRBV12-5
clone_size: once
d_call: TRBD1
cdr3_aa: CASGGQINSNQPQHF
cdr3_nt: TGTGCTAGTGGGGGACAGATCAATAGCAATCAGCCCCAGCATTTT

cdr3_length: 17
j_call: TRBJ1-1
v_call: TRBV2
clone_size: NA
d_call: TRBD1
cdr3_aa: CASSLTQGARSNAEAFF
cdr3_nt: TGTGCCAGCAGTTTAACCCAGGGGGCGAGGTCGAACGCTGAAGCTTTCTTT

cdr3_length: 13
j_call: TRBJ2-5
v_call: TRBV10-3
clone_size: NA
d_call: NA
cdr3_aa: CAISEGLRETQYF
cdr3_nt: TGTGCCATCAGTGAGGGCCTGAGGGAGACCCAGTACTTC

cdr3_length: 14
j_call: TRBJ1-2
v_call: TRBV6-5
clone_size: NA
d_call: NA
cdr3_aa: CASRPHGSSYGYTF
cdr3_nt: TGTGCCAGCAGACCACACGGGTCGTCCTATGGCTACACCTTC

cdr3_length: 17
j_call: TRBJ1-3
v_call: TRBV7-2
clone_size: NA
d_call: NA
cdr3_aa: CASSPGLQYSSGNTIYF
cdr3_nt: TGTGCCAGCAGCCCAGGGCTGCAATATAGCTCTGGAAACACCATATATTTT

cdr3_length: 18
j_call: TRBJ1-2
v_call: TRBV19
clone_size: NA
d_call: TRBD1
cdr3_aa: CASKTTSDRGFPNYGYTF
cdr3_nt: TGTGCCAGTAAAACCACGAGTGACAGGGGATTCCCAAACTATGGCTACACCTTC

cdr3_length: 13
j_call: TRBJ2-5
v_call: TRBV18
clone_size: NA
d_call: TRBD1
cdr3_aa: CASSPGQQETQYF
cdr3_nt: TGTGCCAGCTCACCGGGACAGCAAGAGACCCAGTACTTC

cdr3_length: 14
j_call: TRBJ1-5
v_call: TRBV19
clone_size: NA
d_call: NA
cdr3_aa: CASSIGREDQPQHF
cdr3_nt: TGTGCCAGTAGTATAGGGAGGGAAGATCAGCCCCAGCATTTT

cdr3_length: 15
j_call: TRBJ1-2
v_call: TRBV19
clone_size: once
d_call: NA
cdr3_aa: CASSLRPEGTYGYTF
cdr3_nt: TGTGCCAGTAGTCTCCGTCCCGAGGGAACCTATGGCTACACCTTC

cdr3_length: 15
j_call: TRBJ2-1
v_call: TRBV7-6
clone_size: NA
d_call: TRBD2
cdr3_aa: CASSGTSGDHNEQFF
cdr3_nt: TGTGCCAGCAGCGGAACTAGCGGGGATCACAATGAGCAGTTCTTC

cdr3_length: 16
j_call: TRBJ1-3
v_call: TRBV25-1
clone_size: NA
d_call: NA
cdr3_aa: CASSSGHSVSGNTIYF
cdr3_nt: TGTGCCAGCAGCTCGGGACATTCTGTCTCTGGAAACACCATATATTTT

cdr3_length: 15
j_call: TRBJ1-2
v_call: TRBV10-2
clone_size: NA
d_call: TRBD1
cdr3_aa: CASSATGVANYGYTF
cdr3_nt: TGCGCCAGCAGTGCAACAGGGGTGGCTAACTATGGCTACACCTTC

cdr3_length: 16
j_call: TRBJ2-2
v_call: TRBV7-3
clone_size: NA
d_call: TRBD1
cdr3_aa: CASSQIPGQGTGELFF
cdr3_nt: TGTGCCAGCAGCCAAATCCCGGGACAGGGGACCGGGGAGCTGTTTTTT

cdr3_length: 13
j_call: TRBJ2-2
v_call: TRBV4-1
clone_size: NA
d_call: NA
cdr3_aa: CASSHSLTGELFF
cdr3_nt: TGCGCCAGCAGCCATTCACTCACCGGGGAGCTGTTTTTT

cdr3_length: 14
j_call: TRBJ2-3
v_call: TRBV10-3
clone_size: NA
d_call: NA
cdr3_aa: CAISEDSVTDTQYF
cdr3_nt: TGTGCCATCAGTGAAGATAGCGTCACAGATACGCAGTATTTT

cdr3_length: 15
j_call: TRBJ1-1
v_call: TRBV19
clone_size: NA
d_call: NA
cdr3_aa: CASSPRGTSDTEAFF
cdr3_nt: TGTGCCAGTAGTCCTAGGGGAACCAGCGACACTGAAGCTTTCTTT

cdr3_length: 11
j_call: TRBJ2-1
v_call: TRBV2
clone_size: NA
d_call: NA
cdr3_aa: CASTVYNEQFF
cdr3_nt: TGTGCCAGCACCGTCTACAATGAGCAGTTCTTC

cdr3_length: 18
j_call: TRBJ2-2
v_call: TRBV10-3
clone_size: NA
d_call: TRBD1
cdr3_aa: CAISGSIGQGGMTGELFF
cdr3_nt: TGTGCCATCAGTGGTTCAATAGGACAGGGGGGTATGACCGGGGAGCTGTTTTTT

cdr3_length: 15
j_call: TRBJ1-1
v_call: TRBV15
clone_size: few
d_call: NA
cdr3_aa: CATSRERGGLPEAFF
cdr3_nt: TGTGCCACCAGCAGAGAGAGAGGCGGGTTGCCTGAAGCTTTCTTT

cdr3_length: 13
j_call: TRBJ1-2
v_call: TRBV5-1
clone_size: NA
d_call: TRBD1
cdr3_aa: CASSPDRDYGYTF
cdr3_nt: TGCGCCAGCAGCCCGGACAGGGACTATGGCTACACCTTC

cdr3_length: 14
j_call: TRBJ2-7
v_call: TRBV5-4
clone_size: NA
d_call: NA
cdr3_aa: CASSLAAGSYEQYF
cdr3_nt: TGTGCCAGCAGCTTGGCGGCAGGTTCCTACGAGCAGTACTTC

cdr3_length: 14
j_call: TRBJ2-3
v_call: TRBV6-1
clone_size: NA
d_call: NA
cdr3_aa: CASSERGEPDTQYF
cdr3_nt: TGTGCCAGCAGTGAACGGGGAGAACCAGATACGCAGTATTTT